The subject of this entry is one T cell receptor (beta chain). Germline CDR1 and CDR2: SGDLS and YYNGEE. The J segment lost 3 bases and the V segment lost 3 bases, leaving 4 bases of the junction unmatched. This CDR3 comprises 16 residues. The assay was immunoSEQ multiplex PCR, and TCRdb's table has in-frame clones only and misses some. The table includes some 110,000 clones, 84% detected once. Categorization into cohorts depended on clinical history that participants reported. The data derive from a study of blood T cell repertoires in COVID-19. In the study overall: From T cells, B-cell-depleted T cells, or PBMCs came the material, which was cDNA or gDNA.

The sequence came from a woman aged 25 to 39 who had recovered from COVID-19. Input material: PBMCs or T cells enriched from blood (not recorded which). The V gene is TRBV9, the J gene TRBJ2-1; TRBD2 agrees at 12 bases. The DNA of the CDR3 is TGTGCCAGCAGCGAAACGGGACTAGCGGGCTACAATGAGCAGTTCTTC. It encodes CASSETGLAGYNEQFF.